This TCR beta chain appears in the sequencing data of a study of blood T cell repertoires in COVID-19. Background on the study: Samples taken during acute and convalescent COVID-19 were collected in the United States, Italy and Spain. In each case, the material was cDNA or gDNA derived from T cells, B-cell-depleted T cells, or PBMCs.

V shed 3 bases and J 5 bases; nucleotides not matched to a gene: 4. Germline-derived CDR1 and CDR2 are SGDLS and YYNGEE. CDR3 length equals 15 residues. Methods used by the authors: Amplification of reference gene primers provided the estimated nucleated cell counts. Generated by immunoSEQ multiplex PCR, the TCRdb table keeps only in-frame clones and is missing some. D and trimming were read from the DNA, whereas the V and J calls and clone size are those reported in that table. Here the sample spans about 240,000 clones, nearly 90% being singletons. The sample comprised peripheral blood. The chain couples TRBV9 to TRBJ2-1; 11 positions match TRBD1. This clonotype originated in a woman between 25 and 40 years old with acute or convalescent COVID-19. Written as DNA, the CDR3 is TGTGCCAGCAGCGCGGACAGGGGGCTTAACAATGAGCAGTTCTTC. Its protein product is CASSADRGLNNEQFF.